Listed below are T cell receptor beta chains from one sample, sequenced in a study of radiotherapy plus CTLA-4 blockade in lung cancer. Assay used: immunoSEQ multiplex PCR; TCRdb lists only in-frame clones, some missing. The sample has about 83,000 clones, around 78% seen once. Here the sequenced sample was peripheral blood, taken from a patient treated with radiotherapy plus ipilimumab. These receptors were taken from a human donor with non-small cell lung cancer who had a partial response to radiotherapy plus ipilimumab. Some clones in this sample may be carry-over from other donors' samples. Each CDR3 is given with its conserved first and last residue. Each record gives: D gene, V gene, clone size, J gene, CDR3 protein, CDR3 DNA. The D gene is left open where the match is weak. Size values are once, few and many counts, or a class for expanded clones, and some rows have none.

>TRBD2|TRBV29-1|.|TRBJ2-1
CSVGGTSGGLDEQFF
TGCAGCGTTGGGGGCACTAGCGGGGGATTGGATGAGCAGTTCTTC
>.|TRBV30|.|TRBJ2-7
CAWSSTAAGFEQYF
TGTGCCTGGAGTTCGACGGCGGCGGGGTTCGAGCAGTACTTC
>.|TRBV5-1|.|TRBJ2-6
CASSLAGGNSGANVLTF
TGCGCCAGCAGCTTGGCCGGGGGAAACTCTGGGGCCAACGTCCTGACTTTC
>.|TRBV15|.|TRBJ2-7
CATSRAGAGYEQYF
TGTGCCACCAGCAGGGCAGGGGCAGGCTACGAGCAGTACTTC
>TRBD2|TRBV30|.|TRBJ2-7
CAWSAGTSGSWYF
TGTGCCTGGAGTGCGGGGACTAGCGGGAGTTGGTACTTC
>TRBD2|TRBV28|.|TRBJ2-5
CASSLWTSGRETQYF
TGTGCCAGCAGTTTATGGACTAGCGGGAGGGAGACCCAGTACTTC
>.|TRBV29-1|.|TRBJ1-1
CSVARLPNTEAFF
TGCAGCGTGGCACGACTACCGAACACTGAAGCTTTCTTT
>.|TRBV29-1|.|TRBJ2-7
CSVVTGGDEQYF
TGCAGCGTTGTAACAGGGGGGGACGAGCAGTACTTC
>.|TRBV10-1|.|TRBJ2-3
CASSGGIGTDTQYF
TGCGCCAGCAGTGGCGGGATCGGTACAGATACGCAGTATTTT
>.|TRBV4-1|few|TRBJ1-6
CASSLGAGNSPLHF
TGCGCCAGCAGCCTGGGGGCTGGGAATTCACCCCTCCACTTT
>TRBD2|TRBV6-1|.|TRBJ2-2
CASSEDPGGLDTGELFF
TGTGCCAGCAGTGAGGACCCGGGGGGGCTGGACACCGGGGAGCTGTTTTTT
>TRBD2|TRBV5-6|.|TRBJ2-7
CASSRGLAAYEQYF
TGTGCCAGCAGCCGCGGACTAGCGGCCTACGAGCAGTACTTC
>TRBD2|TRBV5-1|.|TRBJ2-2
CASSLGLAASTGELFF
TGCGCCAGCAGCTTGGGACTAGCGGCCTCTACCGGGGAGCTGTTTTTT
>.|TRBV29-1|.|TRBJ1-1
CSVQRGGALNTEAFF
TGCAGCGTTCAAAGGGGGGGCGCCTTAAACACTGAAGCTTTCTTT
>.|TRBV30|.|TRBJ1-2
CAWARGGSGGYTF
TGTGCCTGGGCGAGGGGGGGTTCAGGTGGCTACACCTTC
>.|TRBV25-1|.|TRBJ2-5
CASSEPGVRETQYF
TGTGCCAGCAGTGAACCAGGGGTAAGAGAGACCCAGTACTTC
>.|TRBV5-5|.|TRBJ1-5
CASSLAGSGRGPQHF
TGTGCCAGCAGCTTGGCGGGCTCGGGGAGGGGGCCCCAGCATTTT
>TRBD1|TRBV19|few|TRBJ1-5
CASSFTGDSGQPQHF
TGTGCCAGTAGTTTCACAGGGGATTCGGGTCAGCCCCAGCATTTT
>TRBD2|TRBV5-1|.|TRBJ2-1
CASSLSGRAPRHDEQFF
TGCGCCAGCAGCTTGAGCGGGAGGGCCCCCAGGCACGATGAGCAGTTCTTC
>TRBD2|TRBV7-2|.|TRBJ2-2
CASSTRTSRTGELFF
TGTGCCAGCAGCACCCGGACTAGCCGCACCGGGGAGCTGTTTTTT
>.|TRBV2|.|TRBJ1-2
CASSVGSLGGYGYTF
TGTGCCAGCAGTGTGGGGTCCCTCGGAGGCTATGGCTACACCTTC
>.|TRBV5-1|.|TRBJ1-3
CASSSDRNTIYF
TGCGCCAGCAGCTCCGACAGGAACACCATATATTTT
>TRBD1|TRBV18|few|TRBJ1-4
CASSSGQGPIEKLFF
TGTGCCAGCTCATCAGGACAGGGCCCTATTGAAAAACTGTTTTTT
>.|TRBV27|.|TRBJ2-3
CASRLSDTQYF
TGTGCCAGCAGACTCTCAGATACGCAGTATTTT
>TRBD2|TRBV15|.|TRBJ2-3
CATSREASGSADTQYF
TGTGCCACCAGCAGAGAGGCTAGCGGGAGCGCAGATACGCAGTATTTT
>TRBD1|TRBV30|.|TRBJ1-5
CAWSPTGGGQPQHF
TGTGCCTGGTCACCCACAGGGGGCGGTCAGCCCCAGCATTTT
>.|TRBV6-5|.|TRBJ1-2
CASSPYVTGYGYTF
TGTGCCAGCAGCCCTTACGTAACAGGGTATGGCTACACCTTC
>TRBD1|TRBV7-3|.|TRBJ2-1
CASSLTSGQGFRNEQFF
TGTGCCAGCAGCTTAACTTCGGGACAGGGGTTTCGCAATGAGCAGTTCTTC
>.|TRBV6-7|once|TRBJ2-3
CASSYRLGGPSTDTQYF
TGTGCCAGCAGTTACCGACTTGGCGGGCCTAGCACAGATACGCAGTATTTT
>.|TRBV28|.|TRBJ2-7
CASSFVGGGNYEQYF
TGTGCCAGCAGTTTTGTGGGCGGAGGGAACTACGAGCAGTACTTC
>.|TRBV6-1|.|TRBJ1-1
CASSEDRGVHTEAFF
TGTGCCAGCAGTGAGGATCGGGGGGTACACACTGAAGCTTTCTTT
>TRBD2|TRBV7-2|few|TRBJ2-2
CASSQRGGTNTGELFF
TGTGCCAGCAGTCAACGGGGGGGGACTAACACCGGGGAGCTGTTTTTT
>.|TRBV7-2|.|TRBJ1-2
CASSLGPRQGYGYTF
TGTGCCAGCAGCTTGGGTCCTAGGCAGGGCTATGGCTACACCTTC
>TRBD1|TRBV11-2|.|TRBJ1-6
CATLRDRNSPLHF
TGTGCCACCCTCCGGGACAGAAATTCACCCCTCCACTTT
>.|TRBV28|.|TRBJ2-1
CASRLNPAWSSYNEQFF
TGTGCCAGCAGACTAAACCCCGCTTGGAGCTCCTACAATGAGCAGTTCTTC
>TRBD1|TRBV9|.|TRBJ1-3
CASSDTGGLGNTIYF
TGTGCCAGCAGCGACACAGGGGGCCTTGGAAACACCATATATTTT
>TRBD2|TRBV11-2|.|TRBJ2-1
CASSLKAGGTDEQFF
TGTGCCAGCAGCTTAAAAGCGGGGGGTACAGATGAGCAGTTCTTC
>TRBD1|TRBV7-9|.|TRBJ2-1
CASTTSTGTASHNEQFF
TGTGCCAGCACTACATCAACCGGGACAGCGTCCCACAATGAGCAGTTCTTC
>TRBD1|TRBV28|.|TRBJ1-5
CASSLGQGGQPQHF
TGTGCCAGCAGTTTGGGGCAGGGGGGCCAGCCCCAGCATTTT
>TRBD2|TRBV28|.|TRBJ2-7
CASSQAGGIYEQYF
TGTGCCAGCAGTCAAGCGGGAGGGATTTACGAGCAGTACTTC
>.|TRBV5-8|medium-sized|TRBJ1-3
CASSLANTGSGNTIYF
TGTGCCAGCAGCTTGGCAAATACAGGCTCTGGAAACACCATATATTTT
>TRBD2|TRBV4-1|few|TRBJ2-7
CASSPDSGSSYEQYF
TGCGCCAGCAGCCCAGATAGCGGGAGTAGCTACGAGCAGTACTTC
>.|TRBV5-6|.|TRBJ2-7
CASNSPRTGSYEQYF
TGTGCCAGCAATAGCCCACGGACTGGATCCTACGAGCAGTACTTC
>TRBD1|TRBV5-4|.|TRBJ2-1
CASSPDRDPYNEQFF
TGTGCCAGCAGCCCCGACAGGGACCCCTACAATGAGCAGTTCTTC
>TRBD1|TRBV6-1|.|TRBJ1-2
CASSETGGFFGGYTF
TGTGCCAGCAGTGAAACAGGGGGGTTTTTTGGCGGCTACACCTTC
>.|TRBV28|.|TRBJ2-3
CASSPLGAGASTDTQYF
TGTGCCAGCAGTCCCTTAGGGGCGGGGGCTTCCACAGATACGCAGTATTTT
>TRBD1|TRBV18|.|TRBJ1-6
CASSPGQGALSPLHF
TGTGCCAGCTCACCTGGCCAGGGGGCTCTTTCACCCCTCCACTTT
>.|TRBV21-1|.|TRBJ2-2
CASSKATVGLQFYGELFF
TGTGCCAGCAGCAAGGCGACCGTCGGGTTGCAATTTTACGGGGAGCTGTTTTTT
>TRBD1|TRBV19|.|TRBJ2-3
CASSIGQGNTDTQYF
TGTGCCAGTAGTATAGGACAGGGGAACACAGATACGCAGTATTTT
>.|TRBV28|.|TRBJ2-5
CASARAGMETQYF
TGTGCCAGCGCCAGGGCAGGGATGGAGACCCAGTACTTC
>.|TRBV29-1|.|TRBJ1-5
CSASGHDSNQPQHF
TGCAGCGCCTCGGGACACGATAGCAATCAGCCCCAGCATTTT
>.|TRBV28|.|TRBJ2-1
CASSPYNEQFF
TGTGCCAGCAGTCCTTACAATGAGCAGTTCTTC
>TRBD2|TRBV7-6|.|TRBJ2-2
CASSLEAGGLSGELFF
TGTGCCAGCAGCTTAGAAGCGGGGGGGCTATCCGGGGAGCTGTTTTTT
>.|TRBV30|few|TRBJ1-1
CAWDRLNTEAFF
TGTGCCTGGGACAGATTAAACACTGAAGCTTTCTTT
>.|TRBV5-1|.|TRBJ1-1
CASSLVLAENTEAFF
TGCGCCAGCAGCCTGGTCCTTGCGGAGAACACTGAAGCTTTCTTT